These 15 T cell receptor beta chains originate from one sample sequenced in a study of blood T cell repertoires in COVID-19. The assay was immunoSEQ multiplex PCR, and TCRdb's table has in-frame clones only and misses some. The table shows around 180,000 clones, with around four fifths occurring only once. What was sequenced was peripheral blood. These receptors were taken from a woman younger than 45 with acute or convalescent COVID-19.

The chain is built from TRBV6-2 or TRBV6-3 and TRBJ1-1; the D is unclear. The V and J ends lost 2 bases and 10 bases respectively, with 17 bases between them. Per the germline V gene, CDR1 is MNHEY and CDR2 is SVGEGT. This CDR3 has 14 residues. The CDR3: CASSYERLSGGAFF. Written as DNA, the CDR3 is TGTGCCAGCAGTTACGAGCGGCTTTCCGGTGGAGCTTTCTTT.

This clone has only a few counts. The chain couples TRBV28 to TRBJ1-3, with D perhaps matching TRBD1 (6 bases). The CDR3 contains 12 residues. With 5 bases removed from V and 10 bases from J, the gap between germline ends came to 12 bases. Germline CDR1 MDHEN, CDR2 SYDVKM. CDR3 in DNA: TGTGCCAGCAGTATAGGACAGAGGACCATATATTTT. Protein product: CASSIGQRTIYF. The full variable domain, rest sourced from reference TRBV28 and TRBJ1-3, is DVKVTQSSRYLVKRTGEKVFLECVQDMDHENMFWYRQDPGLGLRLIYFSYDVKMKEKGDIPEGYSVSREKKERFSLILESASTNQTSMYLCASSIGQRTIYFGEGSWLTVV.

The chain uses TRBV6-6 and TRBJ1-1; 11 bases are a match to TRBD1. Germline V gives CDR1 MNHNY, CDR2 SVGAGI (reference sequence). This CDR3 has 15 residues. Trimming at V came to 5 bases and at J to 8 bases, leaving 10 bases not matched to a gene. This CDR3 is CASSNLDRGQVEAFF. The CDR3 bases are TGTGCCAGCAGTAACTTGGACAGGGGGCAGGTGGAAGCTTTCTTT.

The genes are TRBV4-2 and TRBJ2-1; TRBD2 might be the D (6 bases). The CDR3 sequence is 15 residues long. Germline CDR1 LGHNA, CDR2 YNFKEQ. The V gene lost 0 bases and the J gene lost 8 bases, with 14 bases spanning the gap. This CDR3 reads CASSQDGGSGDEQFF. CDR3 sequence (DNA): TGTGCCAGCAGCCAAGATGGGGGGAGTGGGGATGAGCAGTTCTTC.

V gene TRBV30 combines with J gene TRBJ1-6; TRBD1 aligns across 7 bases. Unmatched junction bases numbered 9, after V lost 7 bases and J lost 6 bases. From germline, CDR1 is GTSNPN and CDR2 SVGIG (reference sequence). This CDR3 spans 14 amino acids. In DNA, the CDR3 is TGTGCCTTCCTCCGGGACAGCTTTAATTCACCCCTCCACTTT. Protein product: CAFLRDSFNSPLHF.

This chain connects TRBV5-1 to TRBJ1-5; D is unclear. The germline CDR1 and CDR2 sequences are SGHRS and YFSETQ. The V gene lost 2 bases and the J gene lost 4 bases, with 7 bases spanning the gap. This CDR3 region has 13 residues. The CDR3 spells CASSLQLNQPQHF. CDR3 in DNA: TGCGCCAGCAGCTTACAGTTAAATCAGCCCCAGCATTTT. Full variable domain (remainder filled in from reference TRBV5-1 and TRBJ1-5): KAGVTQTPRYLIKTRGQQVTLSCSPISGHRSVSWYQQTPGQGLQFLFEYFSETQRNKGNFPGRFSGRQFSNSRSEMNVSTLELGDSALYLCASSLQLNQPQHFGDGTRLSIL.

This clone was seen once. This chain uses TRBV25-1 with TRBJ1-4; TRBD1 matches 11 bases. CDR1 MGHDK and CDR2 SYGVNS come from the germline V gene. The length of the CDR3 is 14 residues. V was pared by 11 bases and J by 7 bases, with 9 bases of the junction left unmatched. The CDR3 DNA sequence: TGTGCCGTCGCGGGACAGGGGGATTCTGAAAAACTGTTTTTT. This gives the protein CAVAGQGDSEKLFF.

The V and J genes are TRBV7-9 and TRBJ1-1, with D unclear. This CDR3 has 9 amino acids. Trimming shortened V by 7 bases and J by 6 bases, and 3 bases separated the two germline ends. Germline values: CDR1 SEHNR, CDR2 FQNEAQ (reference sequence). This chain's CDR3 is CASKPEAFF. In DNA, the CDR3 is TGTGCCAGCAAGCCTGAAGCTTTCTTT.

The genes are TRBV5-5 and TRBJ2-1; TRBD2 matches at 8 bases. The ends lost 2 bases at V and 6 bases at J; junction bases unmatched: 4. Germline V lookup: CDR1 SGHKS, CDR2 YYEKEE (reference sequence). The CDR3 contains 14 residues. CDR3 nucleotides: TGTGCCAGCAGCTTAGCGGGAGATGCCAATGAGCAGTTCTTC. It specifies CASSLAGDANEQFF. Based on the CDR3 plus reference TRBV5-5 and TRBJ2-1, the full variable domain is DAGVTQSPTHLIKTRGQQVTLRCSPISGHKSVSWYQQVLGQGPQFIFQYYEKEERGRGNFPDRFSARQFPNYSSELNVNALLLGDSALYLCASSLAGDANEQFFGPGTRLTVL.

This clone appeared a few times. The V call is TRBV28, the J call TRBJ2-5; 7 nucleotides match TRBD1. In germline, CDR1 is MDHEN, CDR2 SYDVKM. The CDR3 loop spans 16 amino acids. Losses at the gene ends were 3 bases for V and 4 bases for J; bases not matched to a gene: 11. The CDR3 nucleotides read TGTGCCAGCAGTTTCGGAAGCCAAGCAGGGGGAGAGACCCAGTACTTC. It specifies CASSFGSQAGGETQYF.

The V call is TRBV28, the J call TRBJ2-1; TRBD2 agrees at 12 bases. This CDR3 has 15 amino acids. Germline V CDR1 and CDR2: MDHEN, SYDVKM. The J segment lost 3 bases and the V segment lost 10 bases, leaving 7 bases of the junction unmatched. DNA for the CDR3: TGTGCCATCTTACCTAGCGGGAGGGTCTACAATGAGCAGTTCTTC. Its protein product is CAILPSGRVYNEQFF.

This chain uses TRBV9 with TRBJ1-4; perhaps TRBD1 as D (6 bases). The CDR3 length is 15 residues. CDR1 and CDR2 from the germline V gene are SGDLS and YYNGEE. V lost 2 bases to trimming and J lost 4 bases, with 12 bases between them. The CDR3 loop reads CASSVSTGYNEKLFF. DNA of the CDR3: TGTGCCAGCAGCGTTTCGACAGGCTATAATGAAAAACTGTTTTTT. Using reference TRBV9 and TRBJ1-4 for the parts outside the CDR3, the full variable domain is DSGVTQTPKHLITATGQRVTLRCSPRSGDLSVYWYQQSLDQGLQFLIQYYNGEERAKGNILERFSAQQFPDLHSELNLSSLELGDSALYFCASSVSTGYNEKLFFGSGTQLSVL.

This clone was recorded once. The CDR3 region is CASKRFTEAFF. The CDR3 nucleotides read TGTGCCAGCAAGCGGTTTACTGAAGCTTTCTTT. V and J are TRBV5-8 and TRBJ1-1, with D unresolved. The CDR3 totals 11 residues. Between the trimmed V and J ends, which lost 6 bases and 5 bases, there was a span of 8 bases. Per germline, CDR1 SGHTS and CDR2 YDEGEE.

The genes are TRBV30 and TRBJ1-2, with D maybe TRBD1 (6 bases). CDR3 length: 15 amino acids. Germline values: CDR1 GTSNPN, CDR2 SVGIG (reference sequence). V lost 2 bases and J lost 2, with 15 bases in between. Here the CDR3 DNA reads TGTGCCTGGAGTCCCGACAGGACAGAGAACTATGGCTACACCTTC. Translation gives CAWSPDRTENYGYTF. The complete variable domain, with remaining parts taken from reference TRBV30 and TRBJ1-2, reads SQTIHQWPATLVQPVGSPLSLECTVEGTSNPNLYWYRQAAGRGLQLLFYSVGIGQISSEVPQNLSASRPQDRQFILSSKKLLLSDSGFYLCAWSPDRTENYGYTFGSGTRLTVV.

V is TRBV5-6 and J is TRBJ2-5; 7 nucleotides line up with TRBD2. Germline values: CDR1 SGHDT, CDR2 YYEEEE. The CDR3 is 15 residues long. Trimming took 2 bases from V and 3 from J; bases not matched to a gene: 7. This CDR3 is CASSLAGIREETQYF. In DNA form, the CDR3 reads TGTGCCAGCAGCTTAGCGGGGATACGCGAAGAGACCCAGTACTTC.